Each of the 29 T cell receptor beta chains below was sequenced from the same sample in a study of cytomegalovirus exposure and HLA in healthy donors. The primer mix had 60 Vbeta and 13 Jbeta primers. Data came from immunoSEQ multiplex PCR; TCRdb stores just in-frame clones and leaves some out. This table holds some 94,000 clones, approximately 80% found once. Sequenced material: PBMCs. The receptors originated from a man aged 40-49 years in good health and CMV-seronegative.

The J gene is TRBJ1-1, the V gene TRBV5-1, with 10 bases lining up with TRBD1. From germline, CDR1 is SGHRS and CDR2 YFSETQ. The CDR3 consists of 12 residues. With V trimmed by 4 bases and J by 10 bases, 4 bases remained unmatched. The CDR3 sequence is CASSLGTGVAFF. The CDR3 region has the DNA TGCGCCAGCAGCCTCGGGACAGGGGTAGCTTTCTTT.

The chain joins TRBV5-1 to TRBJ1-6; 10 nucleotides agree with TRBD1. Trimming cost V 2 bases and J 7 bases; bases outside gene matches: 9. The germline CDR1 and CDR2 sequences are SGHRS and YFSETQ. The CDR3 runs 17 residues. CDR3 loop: CASSLGSAGQGNSPLHF. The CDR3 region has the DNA TGCGCCAGCAGCTTAGGGTCGGCGGGACAGGGGAATTCACCCCTCCACTTT.

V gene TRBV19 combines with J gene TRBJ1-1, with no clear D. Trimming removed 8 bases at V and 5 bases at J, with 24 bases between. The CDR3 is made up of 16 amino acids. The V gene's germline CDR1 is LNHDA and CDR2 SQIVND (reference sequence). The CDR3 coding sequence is TGTGCCAGTCCGCCGGGAAGGTCGCGGGGAGAGACTGAAGCTTTCTTT. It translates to CASPPGRSRGETEAFF.

This CDR3 reads CASSVGQLSPTDTQYF. DNA for the CDR3: TGTGCCAGCAGTGTGGGACAGCTATCCCCCACAGATACGCAGTATTTT. V and J are TRBV6-1 and TRBJ2-3, with 7 positions matching TRBD1. The V gene end was trimmed by 4 bases and the J gene end by 2 bases; junction bases not matched to a gene: 9. The CDR3 consists of 16 residues. CDR1 is MNHNS and CDR2 is SASEGT in the germline V gene.

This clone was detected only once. Here the CDR3 reads CASSYALAGGVDEQFF. In DNA form, the CDR3 reads TGTGCCAGCAGTTACGCCCTAGCGGGAGGGGTGGATGAGCAGTTCTTC. This chain links TRBV6-5 with TRBJ2-1, with 12 positions matching TRBD2. The CDR3 totals 16 residues. Germline V gene lookup returns CDR1 MNHEY and CDR2 SVGAGI. Losses at the gene ends were 2 bases for V and 8 bases for J; bases not matched to a gene: 7.

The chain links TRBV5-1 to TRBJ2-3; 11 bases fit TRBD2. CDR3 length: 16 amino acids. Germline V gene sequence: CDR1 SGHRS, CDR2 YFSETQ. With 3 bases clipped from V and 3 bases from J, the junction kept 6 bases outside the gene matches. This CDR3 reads CASSSLTSGATDTQYF. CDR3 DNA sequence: TGCGCCAGCAGCTCATTGACTAGCGGGGCTACAGATACGCAGTATTTT.

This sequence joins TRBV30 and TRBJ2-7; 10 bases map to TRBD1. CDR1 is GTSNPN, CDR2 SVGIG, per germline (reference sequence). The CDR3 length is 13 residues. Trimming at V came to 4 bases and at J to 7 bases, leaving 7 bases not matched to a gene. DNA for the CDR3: TGTGCCTGGAACGACAGGGGGCTGAGAGAGCAGTACTTC. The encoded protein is CAWNDRGLREQYF.

CDR3 DNA: TGTGCCAGCAGCCCCCGGGTCGATCTGAACACCGGGGAGCTGTTTTTT. This codes for CASSPRVDLNTGELFF. The chain joins TRBV7-9 to TRBJ2-2, with no clear D. CDR1 and CDR2 from the germline V gene are SEHNR and FQNEAQ (reference sequence). Trimming shortened V by 5 bases and J by 1 base, and 14 bases separated the two germline ends. The CDR3 sequence is 16 residues long.

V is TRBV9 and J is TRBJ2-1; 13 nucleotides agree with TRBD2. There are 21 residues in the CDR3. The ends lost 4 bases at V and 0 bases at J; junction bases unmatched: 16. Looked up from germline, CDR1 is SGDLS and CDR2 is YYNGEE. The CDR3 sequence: CASSSPRGTSGVQSSYNEQFF. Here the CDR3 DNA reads TGTGCCAGCAGCAGTCCAAGGGGGACTAGCGGGGTACAGAGCTCCTACAATGAGCAGTTCTTC.

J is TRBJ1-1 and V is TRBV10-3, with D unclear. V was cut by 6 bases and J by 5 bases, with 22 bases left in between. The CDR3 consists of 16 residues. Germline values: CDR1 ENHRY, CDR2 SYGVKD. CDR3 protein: CAISGSRVGKKTEAFF. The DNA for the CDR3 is TGTGCCATCAGCGGTTCCCGAGTCGGTAAAAAGACTGAAGCTTTCTTT.

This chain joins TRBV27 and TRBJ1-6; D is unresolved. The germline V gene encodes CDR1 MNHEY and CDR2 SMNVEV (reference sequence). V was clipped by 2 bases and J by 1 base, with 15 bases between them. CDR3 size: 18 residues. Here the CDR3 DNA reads TGTGCCAGCAGTTTAGGAAGCGACGGGAGTTCCTATAATTCACCCCTCCACTTT. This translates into CASSLGSDGSSYNSPLHF.

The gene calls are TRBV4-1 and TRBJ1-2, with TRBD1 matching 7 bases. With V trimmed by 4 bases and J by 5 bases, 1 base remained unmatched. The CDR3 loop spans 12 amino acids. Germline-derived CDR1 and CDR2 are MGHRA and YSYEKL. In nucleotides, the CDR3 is TGCGCCAGCAGCCGGGGACAGTATGGCTACACCTTC. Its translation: CASSRGQYGYTF.

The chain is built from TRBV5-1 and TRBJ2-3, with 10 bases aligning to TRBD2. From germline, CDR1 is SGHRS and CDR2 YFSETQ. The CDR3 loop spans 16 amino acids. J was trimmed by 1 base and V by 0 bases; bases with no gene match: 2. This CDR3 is CASSLAGTSGTDTQYF. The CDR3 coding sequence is TGCGCCAGCAGCTTGGCCGGGACTAGCGGCACAGATACGCAGTATTTT.

The CDR3, as DNA: TGTGCCAGCTCACCACCGCAGGTAGCCTACGAGCAGTACTTC. Encoded protein: CASSPPQVAYEQYF. V gene TRBV18 combines with J gene TRBJ2-7; D ambiguous. The CDR3 has 14 amino acids. V dropped 0 bases and J dropped 2 bases, with 8 bases sitting between them. Germline lookup yields CDR1 KGHSH and CDR2 LQKENI. Using reference TRBV18 and TRBJ2-7 for the parts outside the CDR3, the full variable domain is NAGVMQNPRHLVRRRGQEARLRCSPMKGHSHVYWYRQLPEEGLKFMVYLQKENIIDESGMPKERFSAEFPKEGPSILRIQQVVRGDSAAYFCASSPPQVAYEQYFGPGTRLTVT.

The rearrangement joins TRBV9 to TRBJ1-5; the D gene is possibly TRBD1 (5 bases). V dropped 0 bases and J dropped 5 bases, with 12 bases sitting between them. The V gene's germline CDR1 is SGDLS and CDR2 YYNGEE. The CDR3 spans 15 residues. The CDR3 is CASSVGQGRDQPQHF. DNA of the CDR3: TGTGCCAGCAGCGTAGGGCAGGGCAGGGATCAGCCCCAGCATTTT.

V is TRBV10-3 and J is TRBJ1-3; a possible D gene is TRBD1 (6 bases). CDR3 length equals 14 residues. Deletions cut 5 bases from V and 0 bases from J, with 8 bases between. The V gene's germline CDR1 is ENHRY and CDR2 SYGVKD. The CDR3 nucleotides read TGTGCCATCAGTAAGACAGGCTCTGGAAACACCATATATTTT. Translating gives CAISKTGSGNTIYF.

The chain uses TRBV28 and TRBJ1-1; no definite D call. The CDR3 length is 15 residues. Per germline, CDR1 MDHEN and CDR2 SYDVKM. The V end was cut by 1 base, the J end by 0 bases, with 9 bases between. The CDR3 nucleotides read TGTGCCAGCAGTTTATCCCCCTTAGTGAACACTGAAGCTTTCTTT. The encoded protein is CASSLSPLVNTEAFF.

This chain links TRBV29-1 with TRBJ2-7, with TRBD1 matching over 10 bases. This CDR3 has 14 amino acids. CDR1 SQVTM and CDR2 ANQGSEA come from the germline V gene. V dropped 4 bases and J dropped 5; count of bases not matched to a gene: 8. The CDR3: CSVVPGTGVNEQYF. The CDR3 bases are TGCAGCGTTGTCCCGGGGACAGGGGTGAACGAGCAGTACTTC.

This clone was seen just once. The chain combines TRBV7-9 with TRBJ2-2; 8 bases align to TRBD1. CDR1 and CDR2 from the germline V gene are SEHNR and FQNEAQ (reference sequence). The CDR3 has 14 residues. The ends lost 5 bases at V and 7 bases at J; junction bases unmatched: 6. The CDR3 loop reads CASSEQGDIGELFF. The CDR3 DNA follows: TGTGCCAGCAGCGAACAGGGGGATATCGGGGAGCTGTTTTTT. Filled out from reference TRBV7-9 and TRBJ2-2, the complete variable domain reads DTGVSQNPRHKITKRGQNVTFRCDPISEHNRLYWYRQTLGQGPEFLTYFQNEAQLEKSRLLSDRFSAERPKGSFSTLEIQRTEQGDSAMYLCASSEQGDIGELFFGEGSRLTVL.

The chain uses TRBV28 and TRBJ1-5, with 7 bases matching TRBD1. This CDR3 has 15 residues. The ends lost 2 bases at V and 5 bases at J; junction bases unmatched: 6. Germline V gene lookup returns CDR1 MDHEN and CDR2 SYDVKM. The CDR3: CASSLTTGSDQPQHF. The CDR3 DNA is TGTGCCAGCAGTTTAACGACAGGGAGCGATCAGCCCCAGCATTTT.

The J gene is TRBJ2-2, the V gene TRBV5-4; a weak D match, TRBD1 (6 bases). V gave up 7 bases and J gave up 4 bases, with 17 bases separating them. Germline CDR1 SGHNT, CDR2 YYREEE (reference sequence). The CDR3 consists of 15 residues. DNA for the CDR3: TGTGCCAGCGGCGATAGGGGGTCGAGCACCGGGGAGCTGTTTTTT. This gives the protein CASGDRGSSTGELFF.

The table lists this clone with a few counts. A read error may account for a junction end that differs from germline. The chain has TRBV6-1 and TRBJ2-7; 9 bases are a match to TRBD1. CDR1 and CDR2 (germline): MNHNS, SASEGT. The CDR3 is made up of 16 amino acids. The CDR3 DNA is TGTGCCAGCAGTGAAGGAGGGACAGGGTACGCTAAGAGCTGGGACTTC. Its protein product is CASSEGGTGYAKSWDF.

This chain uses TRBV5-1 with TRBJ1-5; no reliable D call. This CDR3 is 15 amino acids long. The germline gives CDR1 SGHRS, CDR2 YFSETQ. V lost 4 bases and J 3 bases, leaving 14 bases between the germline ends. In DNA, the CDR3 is TGCGCCAGCAGCCCGGGATTGGATTCCAATCAGCCCCAGCATTTT. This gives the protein CASSPGLDSNQPQHF.

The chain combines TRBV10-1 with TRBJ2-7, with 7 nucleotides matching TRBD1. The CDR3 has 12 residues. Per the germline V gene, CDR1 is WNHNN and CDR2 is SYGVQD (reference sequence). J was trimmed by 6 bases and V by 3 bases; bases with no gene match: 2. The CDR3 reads CASSDTGVEQYF. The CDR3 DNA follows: TGCGCCAGCAGTGATACAGGGGTCGAGCAGTACTTC.

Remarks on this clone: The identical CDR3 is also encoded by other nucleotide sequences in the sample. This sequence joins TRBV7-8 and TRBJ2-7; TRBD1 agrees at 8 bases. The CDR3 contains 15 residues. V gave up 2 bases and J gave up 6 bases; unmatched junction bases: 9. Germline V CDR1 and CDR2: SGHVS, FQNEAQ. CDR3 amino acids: CASSLLVQGQAEQYF. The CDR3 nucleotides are TGTGCCAGCAGCTTATTGGTCCAGGGACAGGCCGAGCAGTACTTC.

CDR3 loop: CASSELSRNTEAFF. In DNA form, the CDR3 reads TGTGCCAGCAGTGAACTCTCCAGGAACACTGAAGCTTTCTTT. The chain is built from TRBV2 and TRBJ1-1; no definite D call. The germline V gene has CDR1 SNHLY and CDR2 FYNNEI. This CDR3 contains 14 residues. Trimming pared 2 bases from V and 1 base from J, leaving 8 bases between.

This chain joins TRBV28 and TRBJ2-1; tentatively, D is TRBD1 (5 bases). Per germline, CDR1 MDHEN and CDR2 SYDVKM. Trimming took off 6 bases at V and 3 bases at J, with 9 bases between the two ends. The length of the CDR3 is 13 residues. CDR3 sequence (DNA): TGTGCCAGCAGCCTGGACAACTACAATGAGCAGTTCTTC. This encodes CASSLDNYNEQFF.

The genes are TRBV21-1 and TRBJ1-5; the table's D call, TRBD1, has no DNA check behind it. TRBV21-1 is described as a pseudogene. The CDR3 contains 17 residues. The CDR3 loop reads CASSKLGTGMRNQPQHF. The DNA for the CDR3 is TGTGCCAGCAGCAAACTTGGGACAGGGATGAGGAATCAGCCCCAGCATTTT.

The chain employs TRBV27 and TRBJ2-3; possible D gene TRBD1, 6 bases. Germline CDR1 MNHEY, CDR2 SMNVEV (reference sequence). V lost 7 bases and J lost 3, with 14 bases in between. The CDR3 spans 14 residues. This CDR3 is CASIGTLPTDTQYF. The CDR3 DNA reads TGTGCCAGCATCGGGACACTCCCAACAGATACGCAGTATTTT.